Listed below are T cell receptor beta chains from one sample, sequenced in a study of blood T cell repertoires in COVID-19. The data were produced by immunoSEQ multiplex PCR, yet TCRdb's version contains in-frame clones alone and is incomplete. Of over 150,000 clones listed, less than 90% are singletons. Sequencing input: peripheral blood. The receptors shown here come from an older woman with COVID-19, enrolled during active disease. Each CDR3 is given with its conserved first and last residue. D genes are given only for firm matches. A row's size may be missing; if present it is once, few, many or a size class.

D: TRBD1; V: TRBV3-1/TRBV3-2; size: NA; J: TRBJ2-3; CDR3: CASSPLTGQGVHF; DNA: TGTGCCAGCAGCCCCCTCACAGGACAGGGGGTCCATTTT
D: TRBD2; V: TRBV6-2/TRBV6-3; size: NA; J: TRBJ2-1; CDR3: CASSGSGRRNEQFF; DNA: TGTGCCAGCAGTGGTAGCGGGAGGCGGAATGAGCAGTTCTTC
D: NA; V: TRBV14; size: NA; J: TRBJ2-7; CDR3: CASSQDSHGYEQYF; DNA: TGTGCCAGCAGCCAAGATTCTCACGGCTACGAGCAGTACTTC
D: NA; V: TRBV30; size: few; J: TRBJ1-1; CDR3: CAWSPTREAFF; DNA: TGTGCCTGGAGTCCGACGCGGGAAGCTTTCTTT
D: TRBD1; V: TRBV19; size: NA; J: TRBJ2-2; CDR3: CAINRGSNTGELFF; DNA: TGTGCCATCAACAGGGGTAGTAACACCGGGGAGCTGTTTTTT
D: TRBD2; V: TRBV28; size: NA; J: TRBJ2-4; CDR3: CASSEPSGRNIQYF; DNA: TGTGCCAGCAGCGAACCTAGCGGGAGAAACATTCAGTACTTC
D: TRBD1; V: TRBV5-6; size: once; J: TRBJ1-1; CDR3: CASSSETGVGTEAFF; DNA: TGTGCCAGCAGTTCCGAGACAGGGGTGGGTACTGAAGCTTTCTTT
D: NA; V: TRBV15; size: NA; J: TRBJ2-7; CDR3: CATSRDRSGGNEQYF; DNA: TGTGCCACCAGCAGAGATCGATCGGGGGGCAACGAGCAGTACTTC
D: NA; V: TRBV18; size: NA; J: TRBJ1-1; CDR3: CASSSVRGDTEAFF; DNA: TGTGCCAGCTCATCTGTCAGGGGCGACACTGAAGCTTTCTTT
D: TRBD1; V: TRBV5-6; size: NA; J: TRBJ1-6; CDR3: CASSRTGAISPLHF; DNA: TGTGCCAGCAGCCGGACAGGGGCGATTTCACCCCTCCACTTT
D: NA; V: TRBV5-5; size: NA; J: TRBJ2-2; CDR3: CASSKRQDITTGELFF; DNA: TGTGCCAGCAGCAAGAGACAGGATATAACCACCGGGGAGCTGTTTTTT
D: TRBD1; V: TRBV5-4; size: NA; J: TRBJ2-7; CDR3: CASVETTGKNEQYF; DNA: TGTGCCAGCGTGGAGACGACAGGGAAAAACGAGCAGTACTTC
D: TRBD2; V: TRBV4-3; size: NA; J: TRBJ2-1; CDR3: CASSQGLERGQFF; DNA: TGCGCCAGCAGCCAAGGACTAGAGCGGGGGCAGTTCTTC
D: NA; V: TRBV3-1/TRBV3-2; size: NA; J: TRBJ1-4; CDR3: CASSPTGANEKLFF; DNA: TGTGCCAGCAGCCCCACCGGGGCTAATGAAAAACTGTTTTTT
D: TRBD1; V: TRBV28; size: NA; J: TRBJ1-2; CDR3: CASSSLDRGRGGYTF; DNA: TGTGCCAGCAGTTCCCTGGACAGGGGTCGTGGCGGCTACACCTTC
D: NA; V: TRBV6-5; size: NA; J: TRBJ1-1; CDR3: CASSYSGRSGEAFF; DNA: TGTGCCAGCAGTTACTCCGGCAGGAGCGGTGAAGCTTTCTTT